This T cell receptor (beta chain) appears in the sequencing data of a study of regulatory T cells in long-lasting Graves disease. Study-level background: Antithyroid drug exposure in newly diagnosed Graves' patients had lasted under 3 months.

Overall study findings and caveats: Repertoires from persistent disease leaned toward TRBV28, TRBJ1-2 and TRBJ2-5.

Germline CDR1 reads DFQATT; CDR2 reads SNEGSKA (reference sequence). V was clipped by 3 bases and J by 5 bases; unmatched bases: 7. CDR3 size: 15 residues. Arm-PCR of CDR3 regions and iRepertoire HTBI primers were the basis on which TCR beta libraries were built. TCRdb re-called the multiplex PCR reads with MiXCR, one entry per CDR3 protein. The sample has about 420,000 distinct CDR3 sequences, around 17% seen once. The time point: newly diagnosed GD, antithyroid drugs for less than 3 months. The TCR library was made from RNA extracted from PBMCs. Turning to this clonotype: What it binds is not known.

In addition, the sample was reused for a study of T cells in Graves' hyperthyroidism and ophthalmopathy. That work contributes: Separating ophthalmopathy from stable hyperthyroidism was achieved by a 13 V-J model.

Sample: peripheral blood mononuclear cells (PBMCs), taken at new diagnosis, from a patient treated with antithyroid drugs. This chain links TRBV20-1 with TRBJ2-5, with 12 bases fitting TRBD2. The receptor was isolated from a woman aged 18-30 years with Graves disease. DNA of the CDR3: TGCAGTGCTAGCAATCTAGCGGGAGGGCCGGAGACCCAGTACTTC. Translating it yields CSASNLAGGPETQYF.